The clone carrying this TCR beta chain came up many times. Its target is unknown. This sample is part of a study of T cells in Graves' hyperthyroidism and ophthalmopathy. V was pared by 6 bases and J by 1 base, with 9 bases between. The CDR3 loop spans 14 amino acids. The germline CDR1 and CDR2 sequences are ENHRY and SYGVKD. Researchers amplified the TCR beta CDR3 regions from RNA transcripts. The HTBI primer set was used in a first-round RT-PCR of the TCR CDR3. In TCRdb, the multiplex PCR reads were re-called with MiXCR into one record per CDR3 protein. The sample comprises around 280,000 distinct CDR3 sequences, about an eighth of which are singletons, and roughly 8.5% rests with the top ten. Study-level results: Among thyroid clonotypes expanded above 0.001, most also appeared in blood.

This sequence joins TRBV10-3 and TRBJ2-2, with D possibly called TRBD1 or TRBD2 (5 bases each). Sequencing used blood. The receptor's source is a woman in her twenties or thirties with Graves' hyperthyroidism that later progressed to Graves' ophthalmopathy. The CDR3 loop is CAISRDGNTGELFF. The DNA of the CDR3 is TGTGCCATCAGCCGGGACGGGAACACCGGGGAGCTGTTTTTT.